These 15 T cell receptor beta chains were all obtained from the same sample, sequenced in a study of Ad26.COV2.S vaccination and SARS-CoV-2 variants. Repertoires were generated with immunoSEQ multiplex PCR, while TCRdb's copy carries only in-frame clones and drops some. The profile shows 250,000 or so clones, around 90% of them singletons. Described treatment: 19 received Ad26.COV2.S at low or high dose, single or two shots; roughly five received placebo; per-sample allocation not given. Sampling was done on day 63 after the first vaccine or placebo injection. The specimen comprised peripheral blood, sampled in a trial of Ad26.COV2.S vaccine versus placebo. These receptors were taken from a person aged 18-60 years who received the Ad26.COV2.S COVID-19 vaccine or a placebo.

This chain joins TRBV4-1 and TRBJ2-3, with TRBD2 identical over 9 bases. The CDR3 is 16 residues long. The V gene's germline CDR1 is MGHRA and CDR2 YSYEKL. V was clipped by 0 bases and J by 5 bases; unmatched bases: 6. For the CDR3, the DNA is TGCGCCAGCAGCCAAGAAAAAGGACTAGCGTTAGATACGCAGTATTTT. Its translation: CASSQEKGLALDTQYF.

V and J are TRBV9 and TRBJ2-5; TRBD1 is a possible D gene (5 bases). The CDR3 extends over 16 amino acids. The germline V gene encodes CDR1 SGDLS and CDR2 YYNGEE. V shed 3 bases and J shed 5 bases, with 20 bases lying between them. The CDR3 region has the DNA TGTGCCAGCAGCGAGAACCGACAGTCTGAGGCGGAGACCCAGTACTTC. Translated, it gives CASSENRQSEAETQYF.

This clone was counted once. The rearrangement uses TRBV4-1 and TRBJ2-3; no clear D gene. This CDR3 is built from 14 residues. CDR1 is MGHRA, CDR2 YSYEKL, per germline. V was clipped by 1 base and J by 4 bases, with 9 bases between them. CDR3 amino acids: CASSQGGFADTQYF. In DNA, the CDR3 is TGCGCCAGCAGCCAAGGGGGTTTCGCAGATACGCAGTATTTT.

The CDR3 protein is CASSPSGTSPVDTQYF. The DNA of the CDR3 is TGCGCCAGCAGCCCATCCGGGACTAGTCCCGTGGATACGCAGTATTTT. V is TRBV5-1 and J is TRBJ2-3; 8 nucleotides align to TRBD2. This CDR3 spans 16 amino acids. V lost 4 bases to trimming and J lost 6 bases; unmatched junction nucleotides: 13. From germline, CDR1 is SGHRS and CDR2 YFSETQ. Looking up the rest from reference TRBV5-1 and TRBJ2-3 gives the full variable domain: KAGVTQTPRYLIKTRGQQVTLSCSPISGHRSVSWYQQTPGQGLQFLFEYFSETQRNKGNFPGRFSGRQFSNSRSEMNVSTLELGDSALYLCASSPSGTSPVDTQYFGPGTRLTVL.

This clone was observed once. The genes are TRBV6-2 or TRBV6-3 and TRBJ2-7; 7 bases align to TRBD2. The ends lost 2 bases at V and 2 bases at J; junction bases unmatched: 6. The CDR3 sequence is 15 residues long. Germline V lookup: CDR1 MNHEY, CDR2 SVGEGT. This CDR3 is CASSYGGGNPYEQYF. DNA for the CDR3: TGTGCCAGCAGTTACGGGGGGGGGAACCCCTACGAGCAGTACTTC.

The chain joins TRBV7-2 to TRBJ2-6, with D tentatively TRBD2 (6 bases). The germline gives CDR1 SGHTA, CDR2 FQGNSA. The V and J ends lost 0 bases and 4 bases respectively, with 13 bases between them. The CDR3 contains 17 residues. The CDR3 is CASSLAAGRAGANVLTF. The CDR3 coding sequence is TGTGCCAGCAGCTTAGCCGCGGGGCGTGCCGGGGCCAACGTCCTGACTTTC.

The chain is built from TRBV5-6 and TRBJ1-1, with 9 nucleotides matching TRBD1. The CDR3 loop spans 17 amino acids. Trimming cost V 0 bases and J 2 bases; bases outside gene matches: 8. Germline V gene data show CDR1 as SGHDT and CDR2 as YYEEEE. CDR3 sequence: CASSLAGQGRGNTEAFF. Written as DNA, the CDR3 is TGTGCCAGCAGCTTGGCGGGACAGGGTCGAGGAAACACTGAAGCTTTCTTT.

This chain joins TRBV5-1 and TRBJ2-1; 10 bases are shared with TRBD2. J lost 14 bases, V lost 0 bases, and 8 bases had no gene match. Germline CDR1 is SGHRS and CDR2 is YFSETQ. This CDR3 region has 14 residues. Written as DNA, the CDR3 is TGCGCCAGCAGCTTGGAGGCTAGCGGGAGTTATAAGTTCTTC. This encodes CASSLEASGSYKFF. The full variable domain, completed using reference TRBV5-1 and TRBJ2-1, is KAGVTQTPRYLIKTRGQQVTLSCSPISGHRSVSWYQQTPGQGLQFLFEYFSETQRNKGNFPGRFSGRQFSNSRSEMNVSTLELGDSALYLCASSLEASGSYKFFGPGTRLTVL.

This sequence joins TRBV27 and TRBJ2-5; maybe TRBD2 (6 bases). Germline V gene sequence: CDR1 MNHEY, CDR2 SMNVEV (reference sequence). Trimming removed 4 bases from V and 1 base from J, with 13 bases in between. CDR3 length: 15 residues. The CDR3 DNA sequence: TGTGCCAGCAGTTCCCTCGGGAGTGGCCAAGAGACCCAGTACTTC. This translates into CASSSLGSGQETQYF.

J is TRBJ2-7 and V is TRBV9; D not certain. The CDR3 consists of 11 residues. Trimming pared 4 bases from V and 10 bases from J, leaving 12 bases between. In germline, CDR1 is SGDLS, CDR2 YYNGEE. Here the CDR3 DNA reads TGTGCCAGCAGCCCTTCGGCTCCCCAGTACGTC. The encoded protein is CASSPSAPQYV.

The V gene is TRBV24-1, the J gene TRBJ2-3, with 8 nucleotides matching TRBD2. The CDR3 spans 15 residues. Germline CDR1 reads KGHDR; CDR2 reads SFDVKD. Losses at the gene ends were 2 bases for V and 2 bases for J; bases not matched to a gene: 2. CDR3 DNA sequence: TGTGCCACCAGTGATTCGCGGGGGGTCACAGATACGCAGTATTTT. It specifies CATSDSRGVTDTQYF.

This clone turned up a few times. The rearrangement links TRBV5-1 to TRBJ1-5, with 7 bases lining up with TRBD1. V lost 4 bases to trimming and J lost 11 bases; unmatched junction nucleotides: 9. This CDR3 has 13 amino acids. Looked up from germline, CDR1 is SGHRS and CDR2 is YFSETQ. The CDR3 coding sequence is TGCGCCAGCAGCCTTGAGCCAGGGGGGACCCAGCATTTT. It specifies CASSLEPGGTQHF.

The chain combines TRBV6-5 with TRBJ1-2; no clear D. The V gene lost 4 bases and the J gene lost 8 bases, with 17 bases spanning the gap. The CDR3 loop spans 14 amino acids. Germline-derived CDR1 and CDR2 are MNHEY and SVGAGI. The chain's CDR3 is CASSSLGGFKGYTF. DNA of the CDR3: TGTGCCAGCAGTTCCCTAGGAGGGTTTAAGGGCTACACCTTC.

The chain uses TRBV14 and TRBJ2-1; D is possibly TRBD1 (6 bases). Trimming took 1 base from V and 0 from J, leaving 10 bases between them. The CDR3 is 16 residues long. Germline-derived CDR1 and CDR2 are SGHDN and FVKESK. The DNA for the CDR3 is TGTGCCAGCAGCCAAGCTCCAGGGGTCTCCTACAATGAGCAGTTCTTC. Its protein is CASSQAPGVSYNEQFF.

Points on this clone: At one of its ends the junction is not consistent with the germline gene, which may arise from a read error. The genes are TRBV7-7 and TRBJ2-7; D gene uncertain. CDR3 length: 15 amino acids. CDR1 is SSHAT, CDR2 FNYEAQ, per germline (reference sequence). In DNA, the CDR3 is TGTGCTAGCAGCTTAGGTTCCCTTGGGACCTACGAGCAGTACTTC. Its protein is CASSLGSLGTYEQYF.